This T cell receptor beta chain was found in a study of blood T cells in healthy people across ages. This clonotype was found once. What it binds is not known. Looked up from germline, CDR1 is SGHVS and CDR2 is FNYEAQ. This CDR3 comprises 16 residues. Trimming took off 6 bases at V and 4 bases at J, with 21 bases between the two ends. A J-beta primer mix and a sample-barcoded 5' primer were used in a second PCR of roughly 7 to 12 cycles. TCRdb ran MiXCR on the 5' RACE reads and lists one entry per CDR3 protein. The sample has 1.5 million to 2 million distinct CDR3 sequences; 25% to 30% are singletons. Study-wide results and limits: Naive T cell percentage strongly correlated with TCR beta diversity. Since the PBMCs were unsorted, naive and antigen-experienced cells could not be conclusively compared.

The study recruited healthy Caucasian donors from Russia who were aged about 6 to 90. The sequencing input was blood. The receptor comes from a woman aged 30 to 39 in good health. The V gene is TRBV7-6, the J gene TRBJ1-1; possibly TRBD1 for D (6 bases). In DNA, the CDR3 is TGTGCCAGCAGTTTCCGGGGCCGGGGGGCGTCCACTGAAGCTTTCTTT. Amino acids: CASSFRGRGASTEAFF.